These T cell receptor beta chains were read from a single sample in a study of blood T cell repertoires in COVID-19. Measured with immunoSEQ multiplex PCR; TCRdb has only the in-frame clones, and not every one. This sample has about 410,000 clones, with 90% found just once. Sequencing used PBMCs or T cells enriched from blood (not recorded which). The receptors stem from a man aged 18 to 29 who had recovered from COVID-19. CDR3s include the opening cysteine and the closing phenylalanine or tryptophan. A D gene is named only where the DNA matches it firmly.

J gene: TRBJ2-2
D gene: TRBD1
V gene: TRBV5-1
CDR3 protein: CASSYRDSSTGELFF

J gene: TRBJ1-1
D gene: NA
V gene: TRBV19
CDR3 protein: CASSISTGVEAFF

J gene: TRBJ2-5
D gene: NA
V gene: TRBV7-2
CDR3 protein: CASSLFILETQYF

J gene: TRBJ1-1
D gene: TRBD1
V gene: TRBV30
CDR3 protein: CAWSQGGDTEAFF

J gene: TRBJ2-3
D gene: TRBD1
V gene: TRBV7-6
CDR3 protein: CASSLDGTGTDTQYF

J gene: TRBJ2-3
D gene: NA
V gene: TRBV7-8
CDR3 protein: CASSPHTDTQYF

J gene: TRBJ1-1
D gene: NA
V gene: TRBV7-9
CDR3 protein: CASSLGGSEAFF

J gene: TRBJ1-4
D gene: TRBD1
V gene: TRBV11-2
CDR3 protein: CASSLTGPTNEKLFF

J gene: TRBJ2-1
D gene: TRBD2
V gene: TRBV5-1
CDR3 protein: CASSALAGSSYNEQFF

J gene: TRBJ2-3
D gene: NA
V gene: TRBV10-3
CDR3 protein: CAISEDGGDTDTQYF

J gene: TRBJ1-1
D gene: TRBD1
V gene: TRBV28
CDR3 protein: CASSPGTGVGTEAFF

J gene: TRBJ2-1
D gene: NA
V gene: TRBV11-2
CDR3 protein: CASSHEGSGVYNEQFF

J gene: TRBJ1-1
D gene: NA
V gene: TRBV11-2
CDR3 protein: CASSPRPGADTEAFF

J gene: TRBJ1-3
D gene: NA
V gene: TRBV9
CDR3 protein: CASSPLESGNTIYF

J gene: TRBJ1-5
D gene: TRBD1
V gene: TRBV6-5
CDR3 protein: CASRRTGYSNQPQHF

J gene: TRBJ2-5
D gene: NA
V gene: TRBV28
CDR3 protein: CASSLGRTGMKTQYF

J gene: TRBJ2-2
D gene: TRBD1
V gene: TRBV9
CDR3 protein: CASSVGQGAKGTGELFF

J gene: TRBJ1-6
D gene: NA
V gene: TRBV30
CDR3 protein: CAWSAGVNSPLHF

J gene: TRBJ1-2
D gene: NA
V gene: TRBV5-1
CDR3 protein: CASRQLSGSANYGYTF

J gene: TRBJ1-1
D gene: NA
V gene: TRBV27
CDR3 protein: CASSQPGTEAFF

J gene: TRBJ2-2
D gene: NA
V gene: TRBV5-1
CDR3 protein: CASSLQPRSGTGELFF

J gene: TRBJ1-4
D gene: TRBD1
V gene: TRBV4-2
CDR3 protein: CASSQTGTGSEKLFF

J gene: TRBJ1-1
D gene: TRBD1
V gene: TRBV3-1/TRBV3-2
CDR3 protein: CASSQGTDRMNTEAFF

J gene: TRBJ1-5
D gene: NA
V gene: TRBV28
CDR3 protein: CAEYAGVNQPQHF

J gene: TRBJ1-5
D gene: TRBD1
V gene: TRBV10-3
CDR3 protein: CAISEGGTGMAQPQHF

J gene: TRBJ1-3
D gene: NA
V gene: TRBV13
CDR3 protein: CASSPFAGNTIYF

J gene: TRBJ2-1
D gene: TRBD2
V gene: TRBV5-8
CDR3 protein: CASSAGTSPLNEQFF

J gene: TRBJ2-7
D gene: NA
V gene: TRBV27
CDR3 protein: CASSLSIRTAEQYF

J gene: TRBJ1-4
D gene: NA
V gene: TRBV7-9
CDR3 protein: CASSADRSSNEKLFF

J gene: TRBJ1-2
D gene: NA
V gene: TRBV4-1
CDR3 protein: CASSQEGRREAYGYTF

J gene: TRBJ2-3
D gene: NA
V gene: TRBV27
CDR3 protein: CASSFFGDTQYF

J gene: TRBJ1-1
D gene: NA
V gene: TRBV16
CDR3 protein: CASSQFIDTEAFF

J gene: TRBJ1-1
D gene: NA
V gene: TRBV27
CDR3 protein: CASPIPRDKRTEAFF

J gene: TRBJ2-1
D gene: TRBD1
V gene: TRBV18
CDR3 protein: CASSPGDRGREQFF

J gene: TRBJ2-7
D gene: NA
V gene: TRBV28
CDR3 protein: CASSITDGLSYEQYF

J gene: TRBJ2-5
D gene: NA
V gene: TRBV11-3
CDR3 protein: CASSPGTTLGETQYF

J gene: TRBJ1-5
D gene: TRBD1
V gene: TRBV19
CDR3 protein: CASSPLTGNNQPQHF

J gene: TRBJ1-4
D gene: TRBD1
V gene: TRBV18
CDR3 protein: CASSLDRATNEKLFF

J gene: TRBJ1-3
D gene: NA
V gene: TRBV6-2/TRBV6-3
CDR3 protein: CASSGRLFLSGNTIYF

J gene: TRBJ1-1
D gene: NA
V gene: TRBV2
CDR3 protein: CASSLLDSSYTEAFF

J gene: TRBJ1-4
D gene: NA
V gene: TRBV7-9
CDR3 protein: CASSLARQGEKLFF

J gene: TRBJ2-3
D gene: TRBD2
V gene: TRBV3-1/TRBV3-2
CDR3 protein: CASSQALANTDTQYF

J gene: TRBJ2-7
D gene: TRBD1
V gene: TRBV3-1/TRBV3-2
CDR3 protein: CASSPRQGDEQYF